Each of the 13 T cell receptor beta chains below was sequenced from the same sample in a study of blood T cells in healthy people across ages. A second PCR, run for 7 to 11 cycles, used a sample-barcoded 5' primer plus a J-beta primer mix. TCRdb reanalysed the 5' RACE reads using MiXCR and keeps one entry per CDR3 protein. The profile covers about 1.6 million distinct CDR3 sequences, with roughly 30% appearing a single time and about 11% taken by the ten largest. Specimen: blood. Receptors originate from a woman younger than 45 in good health.

This clonotype was seen a handful of times. The chain combines TRBV5-5 with TRBJ2-3; D not certain. Germline V gives CDR1 SGHKS, CDR2 YYEKEE (reference sequence). The CDR3 is 16 amino acids. The ends were cut back, 0 bases at V and 0 bases at J, with 11 bases in the middle. The CDR3: CASSLDRLRSTDTQYF. The CDR3 region has the DNA TGTGCCAGCAGCTTGGATCGACTTCGGAGCACAGATACGCAGTATTTT.

V usage is TRBV11-2 and J usage is TRBJ2-7; 9 positions agree with TRBD1. The CDR3 is 15 residues long. Trimming took 5 bases from V and 4 from J; bases not matched to a gene: 9. Germline V gene sequence: CDR1 SGHAT, CDR2 FQNNGV. CDR3 bases: TGTGCCAGCAGCCGCAAAGGGACAGGGTTTTACGAGCAGTACTTC. It translates to CASSRKGTGFYEQYF.

This clonotype has just a few counts. The chain has TRBV28 and TRBJ2-5; 8 bases fit TRBD2. Trimming took 6 bases from V and 5 from J; bases not matched to a gene: 11. This CDR3 comprises 15 residues. Germline loops: CDR1 MDHEN, CDR2 SYDVKM. CDR3: CASRSGSGSLETQYF. Here the CDR3 DNA reads TGTGCCAGCAGGTCAGGGAGCGGGAGCTTGGAGACCCAGTACTTC.

This clonotype was found once. The genes are TRBV27 and TRBJ2-2; D may be TRBD2 (6 bases). Trimming removed 6 bases from V and 5 bases from J, with 19 bases in between. Germline V CDR1 and CDR2: MNHEY, SMNVEV (reference sequence). The CDR3 totals 16 residues. In DNA, the CDR3 is TGTGCCAGCAGCCCTCGGTTGGAGGGGAGGACCGGGGAGCTGTTTTTT. As protein: CASSPRLEGRTGELFF.

The genes are TRBV10-3 and TRBJ1-5, with 9 bases lining up with TRBD1. V shed 10 bases, J shed 5 bases, and the junction held 6 bases outside the gene matches. There are 13 residues in the CDR3. CDR1 and CDR2 (germline): ENHRY, SYGVKD. CDR3 loop: CATTGGDDQPQHF. The CDR3 coding sequence is TGTGCCACAACAGGGGGCGATGATCAGCCCCAGCATTTT.

This rearrangement joins TRBV27 to TRBJ2-3, with 12 positions matching TRBD2. CDR1 and CDR2 (germline): MNHEY, SMNVEV (reference sequence). CDR3 length: 16 residues. The trim removed 3 bases at V and 4 bases at J, leaving 5 bases unmatched. The CDR3 coding sequence is TGTGCCAGCAGTTTTTCTAGCGGGAGGGGCCCAGATACGCAGTATTTT. Residues: CASSFSSGRGPDTQYF.

V gene TRBV5-1 combines with J gene TRBJ1-1; D gene uncertain. Trimming pared 0 bases from V and 1 base from J, leaving 7 bases between. Germline lookup yields CDR1 SGHRS and CDR2 YFSETQ. The CDR3 has 14 amino acids. The CDR3 here is CASSLEVKNTEAFF. CDR3 DNA: TGCGCCAGCAGCTTGGAAGTCAAGAACACTGAAGCTTTCTTT.

The chain recombines TRBV6-5 with TRBJ2-2; D not certain. V lost 6 bases to trimming and J lost 5 bases, with 7 bases between them. Germline values: CDR1 MNHEY, CDR2 SVGAGI. This CDR3 comprises 12 residues. The CDR3, as DNA: TGTGCCAGCAGAAAGGCAACCGGGGAGCTGTTTTTT. It specifies CASRKATGELFF.

The chain is built from TRBV10-3 and TRBJ2-1, with 14 bases identical to TRBD2. From germline, CDR1 is ENHRY and CDR2 SYGVKD. The junction had 4 bases not matched to a gene; V was cut back by 5 bases and J by 7 bases. CDR3 length: 15 amino acids. The CDR3 spells CAISRTSGRRNEQFF. CDR3 in DNA: TGTGCCATCAGTCGGACTAGCGGGAGGCGTAATGAGCAGTTCTTC.

This clonotype came up a few times. The chain carries TRBV29-1 and TRBJ1-2; no reliable D call. Germline assignment: CDR1 SQVTM and CDR2 ANQGSEA. V lost 5 bases, J lost 2 bases, and 6 bases lay in between. The CDR3 spans 11 residues. The CDR3 loop reads CSVLRNYGYTF. CDR3 DNA sequence: TGCAGCGTTCTGCGCAACTATGGCTACACCTTC.

V and J are TRBV5-1 and TRBJ2-7, with no clear D. V lost 2 bases and J 1 base, leaving 10 bases between the germline ends. Germline CDR1 is SGHRS and CDR2 is YFSETQ. The CDR3 totals 14 residues. DNA of the CDR3: TGCGCCAGCAGCTTAGGCATGCTTTCCTACGAGCAGTACTTC. The encoded protein is CASSLGMLSYEQYF.

This clonotype was counted many times. The chain is built from TRBV4-1 and TRBJ2-3; no clear D. The CDR3 has 16 amino acids. Germline-derived CDR1 and CDR2 are MGHRA and YSYEKL. Trimming cost V 0 bases and J 0 bases, with 10 bases left between them. The CDR3 protein is CASSQDPPASTDTQYF. DNA of the CDR3: TGCGCCAGCAGCCAAGATCCCCCCGCCAGCACAGATACGCAGTATTTT.

This clonotype came up a few times. The chain employs TRBV7-2 and TRBJ2-7; 7 bases line up with TRBD1. Germline CDR1 and CDR2: SGHTA and FQGNSA. Trimming removed 5 bases from V and 3 bases from J; junction bases left unmatched: 10. This CDR3 region has 15 residues. CDR3 nucleotides: TGTGCCAGCAGCCTGTATAGACAGGGCCGCTACGAGCAGTACTTC. This gives the protein CASSLYRQGRYEQYF.